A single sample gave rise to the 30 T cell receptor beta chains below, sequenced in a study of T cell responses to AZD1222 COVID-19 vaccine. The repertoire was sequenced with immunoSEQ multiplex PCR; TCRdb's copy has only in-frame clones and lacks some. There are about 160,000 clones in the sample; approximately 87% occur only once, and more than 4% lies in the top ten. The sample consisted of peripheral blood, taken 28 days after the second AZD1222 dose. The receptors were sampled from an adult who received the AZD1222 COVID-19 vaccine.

The CDR3 region is CASSNGPWDEQYF. DNA of the CDR3: TGTGCCAGCAGCAACGGCCCCTGGGACGAGCAGTACTTC. The rearrangement joins TRBV5-5 to TRBJ2-7; D uncertain. CDR3 length equals 13 residues. Trimming stripped 4 bases from V and 5 bases from J, with 13 bases between. Germline CDR1 and CDR2: SGHKS and YYEKEE (reference sequence). The full variable domain, rest sourced from reference TRBV5-5 and TRBJ2-7, is DAGVTQSPTHLIKTRGQQVTLRCSPISGHKSVSWYQQVLGQGPQFIFQYYEKEERGRGNFPDRFSARQFPNYSSELNVNALLLGDSALYLCASSNGPWDEQYFGPGTRLTVT.

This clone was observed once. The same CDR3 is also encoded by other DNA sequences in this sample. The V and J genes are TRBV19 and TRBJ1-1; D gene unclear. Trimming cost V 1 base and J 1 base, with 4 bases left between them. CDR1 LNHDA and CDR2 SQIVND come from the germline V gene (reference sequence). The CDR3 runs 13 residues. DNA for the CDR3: TGTGCCAGTAGTATAGGGCCGAACACTGAAGCTTTCTTT. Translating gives CASSIGPNTEAFF.

CDR3 loop: CASSFRAASSYNEQFF. CDR3 nucleotide sequence: TGTGCCAGCAGTTTCCGAGCGGCCAGCTCCTACAATGAGCAGTTCTTC. This chain links TRBV6-6 with TRBJ2-1; possibly TRBD2 for D (5 bases). Germline V lookup: CDR1 MNHNY, CDR2 SVGAGI (reference sequence). The CDR3 extends over 16 amino acids. The V end was cut by 4 bases, the J end by 0 bases, with 13 bases between.

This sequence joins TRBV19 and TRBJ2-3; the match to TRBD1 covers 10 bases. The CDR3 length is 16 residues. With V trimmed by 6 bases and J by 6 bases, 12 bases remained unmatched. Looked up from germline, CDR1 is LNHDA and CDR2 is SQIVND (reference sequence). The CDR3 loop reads CASREVGTGVWDTQYF. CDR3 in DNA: TGTGCCAGTAGGGAGGTCGGGACAGGGGTGTGGGATACGCAGTATTTT.

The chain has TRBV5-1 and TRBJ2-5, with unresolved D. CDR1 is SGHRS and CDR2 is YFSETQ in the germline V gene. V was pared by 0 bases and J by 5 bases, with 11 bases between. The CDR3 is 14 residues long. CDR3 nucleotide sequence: TGCGCCAGCAGCTTGGTGGCAGGCCTGGAGACCCAGTACTTC. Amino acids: CASSLVAGLETQYF.

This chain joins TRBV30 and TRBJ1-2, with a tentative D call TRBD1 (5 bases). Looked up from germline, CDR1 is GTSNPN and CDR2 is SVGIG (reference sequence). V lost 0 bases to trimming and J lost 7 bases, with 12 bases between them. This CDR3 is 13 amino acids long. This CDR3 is CAWSVLLGTGYTF. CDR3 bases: TGTGCCTGGAGTGTACTTCTAGGGACTGGCTACACCTTC.

CDR3 DNA: TGTGCCAGTAGAAACGCGGGTGGAGCCTACAATGAGCAGTTCTTC. This sequence encodes CASRNAGGAYNEQFF. The chain uses TRBV19 and TRBJ2-1; tentatively, D is TRBD2 (5 bases). CDR1 and CDR2 from the germline V gene are LNHDA and SQIVND (reference sequence). CDR3 size: 15 residues. Trimming pared 6 bases from V and 2 bases from J, leaving 14 bases between.

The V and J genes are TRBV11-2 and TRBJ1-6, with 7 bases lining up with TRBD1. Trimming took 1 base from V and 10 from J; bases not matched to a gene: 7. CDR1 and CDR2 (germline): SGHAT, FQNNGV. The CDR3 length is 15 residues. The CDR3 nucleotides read TGTGCCAGCAGCTTAGGGTCAGGGGGAGGATCACCCCTCCACTTT. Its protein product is CASSLGSGGGSPLHF.

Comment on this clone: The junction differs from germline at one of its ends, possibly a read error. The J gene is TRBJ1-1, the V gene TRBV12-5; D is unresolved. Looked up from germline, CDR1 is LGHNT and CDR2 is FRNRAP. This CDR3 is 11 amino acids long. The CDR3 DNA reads TGTGCTAGTGGGTTGGGCACTGAAGCTTTCTTT. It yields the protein CASGLGTEAFF.

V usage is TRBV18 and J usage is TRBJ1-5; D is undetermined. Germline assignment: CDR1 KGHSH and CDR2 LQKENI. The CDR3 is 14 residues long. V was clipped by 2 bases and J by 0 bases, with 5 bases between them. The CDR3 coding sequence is TGTGCCAGCTCACCAGCCCGTAGCAATCAGCCCCAGCATTTT. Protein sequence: CASSPARSNQPQHF.

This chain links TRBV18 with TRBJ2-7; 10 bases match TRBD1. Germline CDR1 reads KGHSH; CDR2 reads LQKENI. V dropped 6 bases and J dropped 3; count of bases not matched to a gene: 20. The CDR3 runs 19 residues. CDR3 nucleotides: TGTGCCAGCTCCCCTTCTTCAACCCGGCCGGGACAGGGGAGCTACGAGCAGTACTTC. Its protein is CASSPSSTRPGQGSYEQYF.

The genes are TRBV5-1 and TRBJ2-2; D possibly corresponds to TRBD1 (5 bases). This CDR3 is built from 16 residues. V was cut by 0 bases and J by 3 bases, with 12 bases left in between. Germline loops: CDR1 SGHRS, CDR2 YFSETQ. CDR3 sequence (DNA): TGCGCCAGCAGCTTGGATAGGACATCTCACACCGGGGAGCTGTTTTTT. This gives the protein CASSLDRTSHTGELFF.

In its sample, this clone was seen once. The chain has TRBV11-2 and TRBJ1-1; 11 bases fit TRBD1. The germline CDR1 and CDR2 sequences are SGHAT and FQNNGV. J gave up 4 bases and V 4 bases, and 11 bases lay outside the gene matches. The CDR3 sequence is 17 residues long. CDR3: CASSSGQGVLSVTEAFF. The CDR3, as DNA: TGTGCCAGCAGCTCGGGACAGGGGGTTTTATCAGTCACTGAAGCTTTCTTT.

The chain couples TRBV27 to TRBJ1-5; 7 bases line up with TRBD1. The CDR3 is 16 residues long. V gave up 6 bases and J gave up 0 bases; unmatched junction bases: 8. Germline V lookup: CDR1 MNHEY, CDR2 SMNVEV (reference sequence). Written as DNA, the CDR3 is TGTGCCAGCAGGTACAGGGGTACGGATAGCAATCAGCCCCAGCATTTT. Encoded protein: CASRYRGTDSNQPQHF.

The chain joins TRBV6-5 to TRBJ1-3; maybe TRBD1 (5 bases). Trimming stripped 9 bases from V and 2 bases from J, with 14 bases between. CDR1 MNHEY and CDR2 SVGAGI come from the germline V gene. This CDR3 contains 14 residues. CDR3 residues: CASELGQTGNTIYF. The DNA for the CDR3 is TGTGCCAGTGAACTTGGACAAACTGGAAACACCATATATTTT.

The CDR3 is CASSIDRVGQPQHF. The DNA of the CDR3 is TGTGCCAGTAGTATAGATAGGGTCGGCCAGCCCCAGCATTTT. The chain uses TRBV19 and TRBJ1-5; D gene uncertain. CDR1 LNHDA and CDR2 SQIVND come from the germline V gene (reference sequence). This CDR3 region has 14 residues. V was pared by 0 bases and J by 7 bases, with 10 bases between.

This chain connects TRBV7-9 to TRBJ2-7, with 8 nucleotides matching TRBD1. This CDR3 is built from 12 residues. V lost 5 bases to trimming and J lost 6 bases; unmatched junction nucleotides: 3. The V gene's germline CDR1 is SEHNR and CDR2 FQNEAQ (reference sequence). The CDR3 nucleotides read TGTGCCAGCAGCGCGACAGGGGTCGAGCAGTACTTC. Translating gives CASSATGVEQYF.

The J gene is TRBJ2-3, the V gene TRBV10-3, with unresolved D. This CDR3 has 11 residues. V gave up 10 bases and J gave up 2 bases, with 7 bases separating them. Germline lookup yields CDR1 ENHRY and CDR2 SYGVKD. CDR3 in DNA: TGTGCCACCAGAAACACAGATACGCAGTATTTT. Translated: CATRNTDTQYF.

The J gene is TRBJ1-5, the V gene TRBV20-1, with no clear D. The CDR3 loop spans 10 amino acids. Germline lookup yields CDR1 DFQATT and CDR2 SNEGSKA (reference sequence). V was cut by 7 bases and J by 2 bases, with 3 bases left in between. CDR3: CSVGNQPQHF. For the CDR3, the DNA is TGCAGTGTCGGCAATCAGCCCCAGCATTTT.

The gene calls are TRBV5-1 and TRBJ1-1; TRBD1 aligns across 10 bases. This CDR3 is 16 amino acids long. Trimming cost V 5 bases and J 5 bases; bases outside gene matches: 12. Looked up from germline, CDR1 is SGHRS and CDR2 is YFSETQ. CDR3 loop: CASSYIPGQGNTEAFF. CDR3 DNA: TGCGCCAGCAGTTACATCCCGGGACAGGGGAATACTGAAGCTTTCTTT.

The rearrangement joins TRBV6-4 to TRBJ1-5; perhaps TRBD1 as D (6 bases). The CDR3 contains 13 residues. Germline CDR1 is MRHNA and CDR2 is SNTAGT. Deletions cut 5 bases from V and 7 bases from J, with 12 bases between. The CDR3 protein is CASSSQGGQPQHF. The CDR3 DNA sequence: TGTGCCAGCAGTTCACAGGGAGGGCAGCCCCAGCATTTT.

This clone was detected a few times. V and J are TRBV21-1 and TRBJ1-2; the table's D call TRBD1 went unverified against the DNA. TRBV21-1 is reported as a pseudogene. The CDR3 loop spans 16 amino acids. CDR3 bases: TGTGCCAGCAGCAAAGGGCAGGATCAGGGCGTCTATGGCTACACCTTC. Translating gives CASSKGQDQGVYGYTF.

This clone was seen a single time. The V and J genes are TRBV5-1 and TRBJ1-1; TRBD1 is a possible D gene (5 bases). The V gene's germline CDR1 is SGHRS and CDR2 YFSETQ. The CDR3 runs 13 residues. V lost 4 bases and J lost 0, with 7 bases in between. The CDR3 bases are TGCGCCAGCAGCCTGGGACTGAACACTGAAGCTTTCTTT. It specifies CASSLGLNTEAFF.

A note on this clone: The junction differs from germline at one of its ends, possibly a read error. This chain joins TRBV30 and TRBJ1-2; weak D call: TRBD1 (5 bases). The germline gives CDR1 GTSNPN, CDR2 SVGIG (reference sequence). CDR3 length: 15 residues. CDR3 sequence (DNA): TGTGCCTGGAGTGGAACCCCCGGGACGGAGTATGACTACACCTTC. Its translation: CAWSGTPGTEYDYTF. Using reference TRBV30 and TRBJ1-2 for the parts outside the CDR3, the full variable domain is SQTIHQWPATLVQPVGSPLSLECTVEGTSNPNLYWYRQAAGRGLQLLFYSVGIGQISSEVPQNLSASRPQDRQFILSSKKLLLSDSGFYLCAWSGTPGTEYDYTFGSGTRLTVV.

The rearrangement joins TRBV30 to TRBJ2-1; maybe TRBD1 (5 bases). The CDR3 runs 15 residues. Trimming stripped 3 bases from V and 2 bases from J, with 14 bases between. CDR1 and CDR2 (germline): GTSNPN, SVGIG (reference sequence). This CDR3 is CAWRRQSWTYNEQFF. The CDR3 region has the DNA TGTGCCTGGAGGAGACAGAGCTGGACCTACAATGAGCAGTTCTTC.

In DNA, the CDR3 is TGTGCCAGCAGCTTAGAGGCATCCAGCTATGGCTACACCTTC. Translating gives CASSLEASSYGYTF. This rearrangement joins TRBV7-2 to TRBJ1-2; no clear D. V was cut by 1 base and J by 4 bases, with 10 bases left in between. The CDR3 consists of 14 residues. CDR1 is SGHTA and CDR2 is FQGNSA in the germline V gene.

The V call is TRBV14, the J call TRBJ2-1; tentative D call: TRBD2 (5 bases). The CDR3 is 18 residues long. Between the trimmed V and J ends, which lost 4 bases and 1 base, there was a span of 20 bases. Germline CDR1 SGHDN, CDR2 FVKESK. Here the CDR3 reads CASSLRVGVGSSYNEQFF. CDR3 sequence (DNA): TGTGCCAGCAGCCTAAGGGTCGGGGTTGGTAGTTCCTACAATGAGCAGTTCTTC.

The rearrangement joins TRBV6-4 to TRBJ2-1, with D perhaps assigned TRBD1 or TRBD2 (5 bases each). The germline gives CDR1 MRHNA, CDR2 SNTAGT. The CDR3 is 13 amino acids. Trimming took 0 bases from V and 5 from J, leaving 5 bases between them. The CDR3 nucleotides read TGTGCCAGCAGTGACTCGGGGGACAATGAGCAGTTCTTC. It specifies CASSDSGDNEQFF.

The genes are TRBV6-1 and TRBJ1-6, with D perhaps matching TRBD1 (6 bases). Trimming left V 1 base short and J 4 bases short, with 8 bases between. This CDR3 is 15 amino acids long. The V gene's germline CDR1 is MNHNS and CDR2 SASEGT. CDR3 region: CASSEVGTYNSPLHF. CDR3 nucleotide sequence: TGTGCCAGCAGTGAAGTTGGGACATATAATTCACCCCTCCACTTT.

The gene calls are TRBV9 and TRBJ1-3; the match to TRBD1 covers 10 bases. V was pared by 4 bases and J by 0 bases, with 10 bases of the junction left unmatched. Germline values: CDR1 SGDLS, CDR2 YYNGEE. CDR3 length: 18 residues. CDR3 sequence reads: CASSPRTGGKYSGNTIYF. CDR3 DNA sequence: TGTGCCAGCAGCCCCCGGACAGGGGGAAAGTACTCTGGAAACACCATATATTTT.